The clone carrying this T cell receptor (beta chain) was seen only a few times. The ends were cut back, 6 bases at V and 5 bases at J, with 10 bases in the middle. CDR1 DFQATT and CDR2 SNEGSKA come from the germline V gene (reference sequence). The CDR3 runs 11 residues. The data were obtained in a study of blood T cell repertoires in COVID-19. Background on the study: COVID-19 samples from acute and convalescent phases originated in the United States, Italy and Spain. T cells, B-cell-depleted T cells, or PBMCs provided the cDNA or gDNA that served as material.

Per the study methods: Estimates of nucleated cell counts were drawn from the amplification of reference gene primers. Using immunoSEQ multiplex PCR, the repertoire was profiled, and TCRdb retains in-frame clones only, with some absent. Clone size and the V and J calls come from that table; the DNA yielded D and trimming. Seen here are 70,000 to 95,000 clones, approximately 82% observed once, and the top ten hold around 24%. This TCR came from a woman aged 45-60 years with acute or convalescent COVID-19. Sequencing was done on a sample of peripheral blood. The chain uses TRBV20-1 and TRBJ2-5; D is ambiguous. The CDR3 region is CSARRSETQYF. CDR3 coding DNA: TGCAGTGCCAGACGGTCGGAGACCCAGTACTTC.